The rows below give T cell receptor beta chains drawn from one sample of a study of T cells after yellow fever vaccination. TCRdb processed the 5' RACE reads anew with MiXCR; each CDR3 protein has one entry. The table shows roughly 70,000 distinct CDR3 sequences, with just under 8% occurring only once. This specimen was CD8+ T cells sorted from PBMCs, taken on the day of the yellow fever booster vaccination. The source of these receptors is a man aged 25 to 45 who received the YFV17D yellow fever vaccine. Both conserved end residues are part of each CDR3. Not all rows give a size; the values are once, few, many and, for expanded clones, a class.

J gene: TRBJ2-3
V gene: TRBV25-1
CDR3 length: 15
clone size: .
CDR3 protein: CASSAEGLADDTQYF

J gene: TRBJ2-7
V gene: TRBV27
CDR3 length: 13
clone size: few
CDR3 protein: CASSPGLPYEQYF

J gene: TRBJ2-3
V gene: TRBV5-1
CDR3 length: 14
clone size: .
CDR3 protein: CASSFIQGADTQYF

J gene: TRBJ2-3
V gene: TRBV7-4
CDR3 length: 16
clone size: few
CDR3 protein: CASRIRGPNHTDTQYF

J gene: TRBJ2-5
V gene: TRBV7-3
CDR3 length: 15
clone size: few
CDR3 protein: CASSSQGAWGETQYF

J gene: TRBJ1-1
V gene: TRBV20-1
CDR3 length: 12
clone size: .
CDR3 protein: CSARRTGDVAFF

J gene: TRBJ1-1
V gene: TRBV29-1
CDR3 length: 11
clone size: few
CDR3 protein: CSVGRAAEAFF

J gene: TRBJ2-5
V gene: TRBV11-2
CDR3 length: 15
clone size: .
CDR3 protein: CASSLRTQGLDAQYF

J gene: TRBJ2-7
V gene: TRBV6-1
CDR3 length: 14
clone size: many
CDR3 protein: CASSPLAGGYEQYF

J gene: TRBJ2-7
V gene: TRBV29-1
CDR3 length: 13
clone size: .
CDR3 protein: CSVERGADYEQYF

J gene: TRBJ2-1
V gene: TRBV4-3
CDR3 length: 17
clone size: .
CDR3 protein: CASSQDPRGRSYNEQFF

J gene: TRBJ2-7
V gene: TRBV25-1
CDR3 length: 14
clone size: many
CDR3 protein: CASSVPGLPAGQYF

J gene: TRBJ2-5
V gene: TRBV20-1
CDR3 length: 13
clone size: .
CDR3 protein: CSARDEGPVTQYF

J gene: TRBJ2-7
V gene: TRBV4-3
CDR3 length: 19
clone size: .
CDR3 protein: CASSQEDSLAGGPSYEQYF

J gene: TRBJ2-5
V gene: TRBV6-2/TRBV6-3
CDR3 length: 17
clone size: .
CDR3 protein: CASRTLRLGEDQETQYF

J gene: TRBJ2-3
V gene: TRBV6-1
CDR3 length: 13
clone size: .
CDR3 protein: CASKGGYTDTQYF